A single sample gave rise to the 18 T cell receptor beta chains below, sequenced in a study of T cells in Graves' hyperthyroidism and ophthalmopathy. Amplified regions were TCR beta CDR3 sequences from RNA transcripts. First-round RT-PCR of the TCR CDR3 relied on the HTBI primer set. TCRdb reprocessed the multiplex PCR reads with MiXCR, giving one entry per CDR3 protein. The sample carries about 380,000 distinct CDR3 sequences, approximately 12% recorded once. Sequenced material: blood. The receptors here all came from a man under 40 with Graves' hyperthyroidism that later progressed to Graves' ophthalmopathy.

This clonotype was recorded many times. V and J are TRBV6-6 and TRBJ1-1; weak D call: TRBD1 (5 bases). V was cut by 2 bases and J by 1 base, with 11 bases left in between. Germline loops: CDR1 MNHNY, CDR2 SVGAGI (reference sequence). The length of the CDR3 is 15 residues. The CDR3 region has the DNA TGTGCCAGCAGTTACGTAGGGGCAAGGAACACTGAAGCTTTCTTT. Residues: CASSYVGARNTEAFF.

This clonotype was observed a few times. The CDR3 DNA sequence: TGCAGTGCAATACAGGGCTCTGGAAACACCATATATTTT. Residues: CSAIQGSGNTIYF. V usage is TRBV20-1 and J usage is TRBJ1-3, with a weak D call TRBD1 (6 bases). The ends were cut back, 6 bases at V and 0 bases at J, with 9 bases in the middle. The CDR3 loop spans 13 amino acids. Germline CDR1 DFQATT, CDR2 SNEGSKA (reference sequence).

This clonotype was seen at least ten times. The rearrangement uses TRBV19 and TRBJ2-4; possible D gene TRBD1, 8 bases. Germline CDR1 is LNHDA and CDR2 is SQIVND (reference sequence). The CDR3 consists of 18 residues. Trimming pared 0 bases from V and 2 bases from J, leaving 17 bases between. Here the CDR3 DNA reads TGTGCCAGTAGTATAGACCCAGGGGGCGGGGGATCCAAAAACATTCAGTACTTC. Amino acid sequence: CASSIDPGGGGSKNIQYF.

The CDR3 DNA reads as TGTGCCAGCAGCGATGGGACTAGCGGCCCTATCCAAGAGACCCAGTACTTC. Its protein product is CASSDGTSGPIQETQYF. The gene calls are TRBV5-8 and TRBJ2-5; 11 bases fit TRBD2. The V gene's germline CDR1 is SGHTS and CDR2 YDEGEE. This CDR3 has 17 amino acids. The J segment lost 1 base and the V segment lost 4 bases, leaving 9 bases of the junction unmatched. The full variable domain, with the rest looked up from reference TRBV5-8 and TRBJ2-5, is EAGVTQSPTHLIKTRGQQATLRCSPISGHTSVYWYQQALGLGLQFLLWYDEGEERNRGNFPPRFSGRQFPNYSSELNVNALELEDSALYLCASSDGTSGPIQETQYFGPGTRLLVL.

This clonotype was observed many times. V is TRBV2 and J is TRBJ1-3; TRBD1 matches 10 bases. V gave up 7 bases and J gave up 4 bases; unmatched junction bases: 7. Germline V gene data show CDR1 as SNHLY and CDR2 as FYNNEI. The CDR3 runs to 15 residues. The CDR3 loop reads CASTEDRGIGNTIYF. DNA of the CDR3: TGTGCCAGCACCGAGGACAGGGGGATAGGAAACACCATATATTTT.

This clonotype was counted ten times or more. The chain's CDR3 is CASSLGRGSDTQYF. The DNA of the CDR3 is TGCGCCAGCAGCTTGGGCAGGGGTTCAGATACGCAGTATTTT. V is TRBV5-1 and J is TRBJ2-3, with a possible D match to TRBD1 (6 bases). This CDR3 is 14 amino acids long. The V end was cut by 0 bases, the J end by 4 bases, with 9 bases between. Looked up from germline, CDR1 is SGHRS and CDR2 is YFSETQ.

Many counts were recorded for this clonotype. This rearrangement joins TRBV28 to TRBJ1-5; D is unresolved. Between the trimmed V and J ends, which lost 3 bases and 3 bases, there was a span of 9 bases. The CDR3 spans 14 residues. CDR1 is MDHEN and CDR2 is SYDVKM in the germline V gene. DNA of the CDR3: TGTGCCAGCAGTTTCGGCCAGTTCAATCAGCCCCAGCATTTT. Amino acids: CASSFGQFNQPQHF.

The table lists this clonotype with a few counts. The chain combines TRBV10-3 with TRBJ1-1; TRBD1 matches 12 bases. The J segment lost 4 bases and the V segment lost 6 bases, leaving 6 bases of the junction unmatched. The CDR3 is made up of 15 amino acids. Germline loops: CDR1 ENHRY, CDR2 SYGVKD. CDR3 nucleotides: TGTGCCATCAGGGGGACAGGGGGCCCCCCCACTGAAGCTTTCTTT. Translated: CAIRGTGGPPTEAFF.

This clonotype was seen a few times. V gene TRBV28 combines with J gene TRBJ1-2; D possibly corresponds to TRBD1 (6 bases). Trimming shortened V by 6 bases and J by 4 bases, and 18 bases separated the two germline ends. The germline gives CDR1 MDHEN, CDR2 SYDVKM. The CDR3 contains 15 residues. CDR3: CASSVGGAHSYGYTF. The CDR3 DNA sequence: TGTGCCAGCAGCGTAGGGGGGGCACATAGCTATGGCTACACCTTC.

This clonotype was recorded only once. The chain has TRBV7-9 and TRBJ2-1, with a weak D call TRBD2 (6 bases). The CDR3 has 15 residues. V lost 2 bases, J lost 9 bases, and 17 bases lay in between. Germline V gene sequence: CDR1 SEHNR, CDR2 FQNEAQ (reference sequence). The CDR3 here is CASSLRLVGSGEQFF. The CDR3 DNA is TGTGCCAGCAGCTTAAGACTAGTAGGTAGCGGTGAGCAGTTCTTC. Drawing the rest from reference TRBV7-9 and TRBJ2-1, the complete variable domain is DTGVSQNPRHKITKRGQNVTFRCDPISEHNRLYWYRQTLGQGPEFLTYFQNEAQLEKSRLLSDRFSAERPKGSFSTLEIQRTEQGDSAMYLCASSLRLVGSGEQFFGPGTRLTVL.

This clonotype was counted ten times or more. J is TRBJ1-2 and V is TRBV12-3 or TRBV12-4, with 12 bases fitting TRBD1. V shed 6 bases and J 2 bases; nucleotides not matched to a gene: 7. This CDR3 region has 16 residues. CDR3 in amino acids: CASRGTGGAENYGYTF. The CDR3 DNA is TGTGCCAGCAGGGGGACAGGGGGCGCGGAAAACTATGGCTACACCTTC.

This clonotype came up many times. This chain connects TRBV28 to TRBJ1-2, with D possibly TRBD1 on 5 matching bases. Germline CDR1 and CDR2: MDHEN and SYDVKM. The CDR3 sequence is 14 residues long. V was pared by 5 bases and J by 4 bases, with 14 bases between. The CDR3 is CASSLTTAGYGYTF. The CDR3 DNA reads as TGTGCCAGCAGTCTTACGACAGCTGGCTATGGCTACACCTTC.

The CDR3 loop is CASSLGGGYEQFF. DNA of the CDR3: TGTGCCAGCAGCCTCGGCGGGGGCTACGAGCAGTTCTTC. The rearrangement links TRBV7-3 to TRBJ2-1; D is perhaps TRBD2 (7 bases). CDR1 and CDR2 (germline): SGHTA, FQGTGA. There are 13 residues in the CDR3. With 5 bases removed from V and 10 bases from J, the gap between germline ends came to 15 bases.

This clonotype was seen only a few times. The V and J genes are TRBV5-6 and TRBJ1-2; weak D call: TRBD1 (6 bases). V dropped 0 bases and J dropped 7 bases, with 13 bases sitting between them. The CDR3 has 14 residues. Germline V gives CDR1 SGHDT, CDR2 YYEEEE. CDR3 nucleotide sequence: TGTGCCAGCAGCTTGGCCCAGGGGATTTCTGGCTACACCTTC. It translates to CASSLAQGISGYTF.

In this sample, this clonotype turned up many times. V usage is TRBV2 and J usage is TRBJ1-6; D is uncertain. Germline V gene sequence: CDR1 SNHLY, CDR2 FYNNEI. This CDR3 has 15 amino acids. Trimming shortened V by 7 bases and J by 4 bases, and 14 bases separated the two germline ends. CDR3 protein: CASTTSGDYNSPLHF. The CDR3 DNA follows: TGTGCCAGCACCACCTCGGGTGATTATAATTCACCCCTCCACTTT.

This chain connects TRBV6-1 to TRBJ2-5, with TRBD1 identical over 7 bases. This CDR3 comprises 14 residues. Germline V gene lookup returns CDR1 MNHNS and CDR2 SASEGT. V lost 7 bases to trimming and J lost 4 bases; unmatched junction nucleotides: 9. The CDR3 loop is CASIVDRARETQYF. CDR3 coding DNA: TGTGCCAGCATTGTCGACAGGGCGAGAGAGACCCAGTACTTC.

This clonotype was detected many times. The V gene is TRBV28, the J gene TRBJ2-3; 9 positions agree with TRBD1. V shed 2 bases and J 3 bases; nucleotides not matched to a gene: 3. The germline V gene has CDR1 MDHEN and CDR2 SYDVKM. The CDR3 length is 15 residues. The CDR3 protein is CASSLGGQGTDTQYF. The CDR3 nucleotides are TGTGCCAGCAGTTTAGGGGGACAGGGTACAGATACGCAGTATTTT.

This clonotype was observed a handful of times. The V and J genes are TRBV19 and TRBJ1-5, with a weak D call TRBD1 (6 bases). Germline CDR1 reads LNHDA; CDR2 reads SQIVND (reference sequence). The length of the CDR3 is 13 residues. V was cut by 9 bases and J by 3 bases, with 12 bases left in between. The CDR3 region has the DNA TGTGCCAGCCTGCCGGGACACAATCAGCCCCAGCATTTT. Encoded protein: CASLPGHNQPQHF.